What follows are 21 T cell receptor beta chains derived from one specimen sequenced in a study of T cells in Graves' hyperthyroidism and ophthalmopathy. Regions amplified from RNA transcripts were the TCR beta CDR3 regions. The HTBI primer set drove a first-round RT-PCR of the TCR CDR3. Via MiXCR, TCRdb re-called the multiplex PCR reads, giving one row per CDR3 protein. The sample includes approximately 530,000 distinct CDR3 sequences, just under 20% of them seen just once. The specimen sequenced was blood. All receptors derive from a man in his forties with Graves' ophthalmopathy.

Many counts were recorded for this clonotype. The V gene is TRBV7-3, the J gene TRBJ2-1, with TRBD2 identical over 8 bases. The V gene end was trimmed by 5 bases and the J gene end by 6 bases; junction bases not matched to a gene: 6. CDR1 and CDR2 from the germline V gene are SGHTA and FQGTGA. The CDR3 covers 14 residues. CDR3 region: CASSPRTSRNEQFF. For the CDR3, the DNA is TGTGCCAGCAGCCCTCGGACTAGCCGCAATGAGCAGTTCTTC.

This clonotype was seen repeatedly, ten times or more. V and J are TRBV5-1 and TRBJ2-7, with D hard to call. In germline, CDR1 is SGHRS, CDR2 YFSETQ. The ends were cut back, 0 bases at V and 4 bases at J, with 11 bases in the middle. The CDR3 is made up of 14 amino acids. CDR3 sequence: CASSLAPAAYEQYF. The CDR3 DNA sequence: TGCGCCAGCAGCTTGGCCCCAGCTGCGTACGAGCAGTACTTC.

This clonotype has a count of ten or more. This chain joins TRBV20-1 and TRBJ2-3; 7 bases map to TRBD2. Trimming cost V 5 bases and J 2 bases; bases outside gene matches: 13. Germline-derived CDR1 and CDR2 are DFQATT and SNEGSKA (reference sequence). This CDR3 comprises 16 residues. The CDR3 bases are TGCAGTGCTGAACGAACGGGACTAATTATCACAGATACGCAGTATTTT. It is translated as CSAERTGLIITDTQYF.

This clonotype was detected many times. This chain uses TRBV7-6 with TRBJ2-7; D gene ambiguous. V shed 2 bases and J shed 7 bases, with 12 bases lying between them. Germline values: CDR1 SGHVS, CDR2 FNYEAQ. This CDR3 is 13 amino acids long. The CDR3 DNA is TGTGCCAGCAGCTTACAGGAACTACGGGAGCAGTACTTC. The encoded protein is CASSLQELREQYF.

This clonotype appeared a few times. The rearrangement links TRBV5-5 to TRBJ1-4; 8 bases are shared with TRBD1. From germline, CDR1 is SGHKS and CDR2 YYEKEE (reference sequence). The V and J ends lost 4 bases and 5 bases, in that order; junction bases with no gene match: 7. This CDR3 spans 15 amino acids. For the CDR3, the DNA is TGTGCCAGCAGCACCCTACAGGGGGGGAATGAAAAACTGTTTTTT. Residues: CASSTLQGGNEKLFF.

This clonotype was picked up a small number of times. The V call is TRBV6-5, the J call TRBJ2-7; the D is unclear. Per germline, CDR1 MNHEY and CDR2 SVGAGI. The V gene lost 0 bases and the J gene lost 2 bases, with 8 bases spanning the gap. This CDR3 spans 14 amino acids. This chain's CDR3 is CASSYSKTTYEQYF. CDR3 coding DNA: TGTGCCAGCAGTTACTCGAAGACAACCTACGAGCAGTACTTC.

The chain links TRBV20-1 to TRBJ2-7; weak D call: TRBD2 (6 bases). The CDR3 contains 11 residues. The V and J ends lost 5 bases and 5 bases respectively, with 10 bases between them. Germline V lookup: CDR1 DFQATT, CDR2 SNEGSKA (reference sequence). DNA of the CDR3: TGCAGTGCTCAGGGACTCGACGAGCAGTACTTC. As protein: CSAQGLDEQYF.

This clonotype was recorded at least ten times. V usage is TRBV28 and J usage is TRBJ2-7; a weak D match, TRBD1 (6 bases). From germline, CDR1 is MDHEN and CDR2 SYDVKM. CDR3 length: 16 amino acids. The V gene lost 5 bases and the J gene lost 3 bases, with 20 bases spanning the gap. CDR3 sequence: CASSGGGPGRVYEQYF. The CDR3, as DNA: TGTGCCAGCAGTGGGGGCGGACCTGGAAGGGTCTACGAGCAGTACTTC. The full variable domain, completed using reference TRBV28 and TRBJ2-7, is DVKVTQSSRYLVKRTGEKVFLECVQDMDHENMFWYRQDPGLGLRLIYFSYDVKMKEKGDIPEGYSVSREKKERFSLILESASTNQTSMYLCASSGGGPGRVYEQYFGPGTRLTVT.

This clonotype was detected many times. The V and J genes are TRBV28 and TRBJ2-7; 8 bases align to TRBD1. Germline loops: CDR1 MDHEN, CDR2 SYDVKM. V dropped 3 bases and J dropped 6; count of bases not matched to a gene: 16. The CDR3 spans 17 residues. CDR3 sequence: CASSFAGGVSYQGEQYF. The CDR3 DNA follows: TGTGCCAGCAGTTTCGCAGGGGGCGTGTCGTATCAGGGCGAGCAGTACTTC. The variable domain in full, completed from reference TRBV28 and TRBJ2-7, reads DVKVTQSSRYLVKRTGEKVFLECVQDMDHENMFWYRQDPGLGLRLIYFSYDVKMKEKGDIPEGYSVSREKKERFSLILESASTNQTSMYLCASSFAGGVSYQGEQYFGPGTRLTVT.

The V call is TRBV5-6, the J call TRBJ1-1; 7 nucleotides match TRBD1. Germline V CDR1 and CDR2: SGHDT, YYEEEE. Trimming at V came to 3 bases and at J to 0 bases, leaving 11 bases not matched to a gene. This CDR3 has 17 amino acids. CDR3 sequence reads: CASSSEGGEEMNTEAFF. The CDR3 bases are TGTGCCAGCAGCTCGGAAGGGGGCGAAGAAATGAACACTGAAGCTTTCTTT.

This clonotype was picked up many times. CDR3 nucleotide sequence: TGCAGTGCCAACGGGGGGGAAAGGACAGATACGCAGTATTTT. Amino acids: CSANGGERTDTQYF. The chain is built from TRBV20-1 and TRBJ2-3; TRBD2 matches 8 bases. Per germline, CDR1 DFQATT and CDR2 SNEGSKA (reference sequence). The CDR3 loop spans 14 amino acids. Unmatched junction bases numbered 8, after V lost 6 bases and J lost 3 bases.

This clonotype was seen a few times. The chain combines TRBV2 with TRBJ2-7; TRBD1 matches 12 bases. The CDR3 has 15 amino acids. Germline V gene data show CDR1 as SNHLY and CDR2 as FYNNEI. Unmatched junction bases numbered 10, after V lost 7 bases and J lost 6 bases. The CDR3 protein is CASTSGTGGQSEQYF. CDR3 sequence (DNA): TGTGCCAGCACTTCCGGGACAGGGGGCCAAAGCGAGCAGTACTTC.

Many counts were recorded for this clonotype. This chain connects TRBV11-1 to TRBJ2-5; TRBD2 agrees at 8 bases. The CDR3 is made up of 18 amino acids. Germline CDR1 SGHAT, CDR2 FQDESV (reference sequence). With V trimmed by 0 bases and J by 1 base, 10 bases remained unmatched. The CDR3 loop is CASSLAFGRGRSQETQYF. The CDR3 bases are TGTGCCAGCAGCTTAGCGTTCGGGAGGGGCAGGTCCCAAGAGACCCAGTACTTC.

This clonotype was picked up a small number of times. The gene calls are TRBV6-2 or TRBV6-3 and TRBJ2-3; unclear D gene. V lost 4 bases to trimming and J lost 0 bases, with 8 bases between them. Germline loops: CDR1 MNHEY, CDR2 SVGEGT. This CDR3 spans 14 amino acids. This CDR3 is CASSWSVSTDTQYF. The CDR3 nucleotides read TGTGCCAGCAGTTGGTCTGTCAGCACAGATACGCAGTATTTT.

This clonotype has at least ten counts. In DNA, the CDR3 is TGCGCCAGCAGCTTGGGGGTAGCGGCTAACAATGAGCAGTTCTTC. This codes for CASSLGVAANNEQFF. V gene TRBV5-1 combines with J gene TRBJ2-1, with D maybe TRBD2 (6 bases). Deletions cut 0 bases from V and 5 bases from J, with 12 bases between. The CDR3 runs to 15 residues. The germline gives CDR1 SGHRS, CDR2 YFSETQ. The full variable domain, rest sourced from reference TRBV5-1 and TRBJ2-1, is KAGVTQTPRYLIKTRGQQVTLSCSPISGHRSVSWYQQTPGQGLQFLFEYFSETQRNKGNFPGRFSGRQFSNSRSEMNVSTLELGDSALYLCASSLGVAANNEQFFGPGTRLTVL.

This clonotype was found a few times. J is TRBJ2-3 and V is TRBV20-1; 13 nucleotides match TRBD2. The CDR3 extends over 17 amino acids. J lost 3 bases, V lost 3 bases, and 9 bases had no gene match. CDR1 and CDR2 (germline): DFQATT, SNEGSKA (reference sequence). In DNA form, the CDR3 reads TGCAGTGCTAGCGGGCCATCGACTAGCGGGAGGACAGATACGCAGTATTTT. This translates into CSASGPSTSGRTDTQYF.

The sample holds a few counts of this clonotype. CDR3 DNA: TGTGCCAGCAGCGCCATCTTCCTTGAAGCTTTCTTT. Translated: CASSAIFLEAFF. The V call is TRBV7-6, the J call TRBJ1-1; D is uncertain. CDR3 length equals 12 residues. Trimming shortened V by 5 bases and J by 7 bases, and 11 bases separated the two germline ends. Looked up from germline, CDR1 is SGHVS and CDR2 is FNYEAQ.

Concerning this clonotype itself: At one boundary the junction diverges from the germline segment, which might be a read error. V and J are TRBV20-1 and TRBJ1-2, with TRBD1 matching 9 bases. Germline V gene data show CDR1 as DFQATT and CDR2 as SNEGSKA (reference sequence). The CDR3 has 14 amino acids. CDR3 sequence: CSARDRGTGYGCTF. The CDR3 DNA follows: TGCAGTGCTAGAGATCGGGGGACAGGGTATGGCTGCACCTTC.

Many counts were recorded for this clonotype. The chain joins TRBV11-3 to TRBJ2-1; 9 nucleotides align to TRBD2. The CDR3 covers 16 residues. Germline trimming cut 3 bases from V and 3 bases from J; bases unmatched to any gene: 6. Germline V gives CDR1 SGHNT, CDR2 YENEEA. This chain's CDR3 is CASSFTSGGYYNEQFF. In DNA, the CDR3 is TGTGCCAGCAGCTTTACGAGCGGGGGGTACTACAATGAGCAGTTCTTC.

This clonotype was seen at least ten times. V is TRBV7-8 and J is TRBJ1-2, with D maybe TRBD1 (6 bases). The CDR3 consists of 16 residues. Trimming pared 6 bases from V and 4 bases from J, leaving 21 bases between. The germline gives CDR1 SGHVS, CDR2 FQNEAQ. The CDR3 DNA sequence: TGTGCCAGCAGTCCCCGGCATATCCGGGACACCTATGGCTACACCTTC. Its translation is CASSPRHIRDTYGYTF. The full variable domain, completed using reference TRBV7-8 and TRBJ1-2, is GAGVSQSPRYKVAKRGQDVALRCDPISGHVSLFWYQQALGQGPEFLTYFQNEAQLDKSGLPSDRFFAERPEGSVSTLKIQRTQQEDSAVYLCASSPRHIRDTYGYTFGSGTRLTVV.

This clonotype has just a few counts. One junction end does not reproduce the germline sequence, and a read error may be involved. The rearrangement links TRBV7-9 to TRBJ2-2; 7 bases agree with TRBD2. CDR1 is SEHNR and CDR2 is FQNEAQ in the germline V gene (reference sequence). This CDR3 is built from 15 residues. The CDR3 DNA sequence: TGTGCCAGCAGCGTAGCGGGTAGTCTTACCGGGGAGCTGTTTTTT. This encodes CASSVAGSLTGELFF. The full variable domain, its missing parts supplied by reference TRBV7-9 and TRBJ2-2, is DTGVSQNPRHKITKRGQNVTFRCDPISEHNRLYWYRQTLGQGPEFLTYFQNEAQLEKSRLLSDRFSAERPKGSFSTLEIQRTEQGDSAMYLCASSVAGSLTGELFFGEGSRLTVL.